Sequencing of this T cell receptor (beta chain) was carried out in a study of response to subunit inactivated influenza vaccine. General observations from the study: The authors suggested that every seasonal influenza vaccination recruits few new T cells.

Trimming cost V 5 bases and J 10 bases; bases outside gene matches: 8. Looked up from germline, CDR1 is SGHVS and CDR2 is FQNEAQ. This CDR3 spans 15 amino acids. This clonotype was seen more than once but under ten times. Its antigen is not identified. A single record per CDR3 protein comes from TCRdb applying MiXCR to the RT-PCR reads. Among around 160,000 distinct CDR3 sequences listed, roughly 10% were seen once. The receptor comes from a man aged 45-65 years who received an inactivated influenza vaccine. The chain has TRBV7-8 and TRBJ1-6; the match to TRBD1 covers 10 bases. Source: non-naive T cells sorted from PBMCs, taken roughly 46 days after vaccination. Here the CDR3 reads CASSRGTGAVSPLHF. The CDR3 bases are TGTGCCAGCAGCCGAGGGACAGGGGCTGTGTCACCCCTCCACTTT. The whole variable domain, filled in from reference TRBV7-8 and TRBJ1-6, reads GAGVSQSPRYKVAKRGQDVALRCDPISGHVSLFWYQQALGQGPEFLTYFQNEAQLDKSGLPSDRFFAERPEGSVSTLKIQRTQQEDSAVYLCASSRGTGAVSPLHFGNGTRLTVT.